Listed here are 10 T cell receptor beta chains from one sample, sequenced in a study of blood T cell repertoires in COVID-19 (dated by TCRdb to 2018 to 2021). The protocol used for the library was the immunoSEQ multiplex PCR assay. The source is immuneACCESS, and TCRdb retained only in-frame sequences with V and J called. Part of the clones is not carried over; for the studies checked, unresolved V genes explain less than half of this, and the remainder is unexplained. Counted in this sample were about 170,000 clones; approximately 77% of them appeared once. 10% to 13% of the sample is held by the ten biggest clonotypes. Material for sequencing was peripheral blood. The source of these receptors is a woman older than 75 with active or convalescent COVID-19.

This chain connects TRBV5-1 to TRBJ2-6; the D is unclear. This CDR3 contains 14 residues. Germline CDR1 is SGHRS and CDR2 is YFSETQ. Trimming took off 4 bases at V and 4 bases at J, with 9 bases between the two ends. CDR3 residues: CASSQTAGANVLTF. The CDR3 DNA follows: TGCGCCAGCAGCCAGACTGCAGGGGCCAACGTCCTGACTTTC.

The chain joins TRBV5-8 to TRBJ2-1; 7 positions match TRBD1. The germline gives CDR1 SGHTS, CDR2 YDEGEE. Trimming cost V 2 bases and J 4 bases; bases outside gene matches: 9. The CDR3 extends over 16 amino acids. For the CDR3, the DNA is TGTGCCAGCAGCTTTAGAGGGACAGAGATGTACAATGAGCAGTTCTTC. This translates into CASSFRGTEMYNEQFF.

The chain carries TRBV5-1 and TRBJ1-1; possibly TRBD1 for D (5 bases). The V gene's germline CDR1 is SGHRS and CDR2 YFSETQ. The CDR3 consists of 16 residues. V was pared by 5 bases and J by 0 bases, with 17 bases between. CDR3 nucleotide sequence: TGCGCCAGCAGACTAGGGACTACGGGTTTGAACACTGAAGCTTTCTTT. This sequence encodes CASRLGTTGLNTEAFF.

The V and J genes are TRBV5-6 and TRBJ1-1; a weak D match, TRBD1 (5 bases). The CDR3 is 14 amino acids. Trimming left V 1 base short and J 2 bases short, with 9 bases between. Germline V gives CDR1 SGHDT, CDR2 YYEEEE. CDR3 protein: CASSLRGRNTEAFF. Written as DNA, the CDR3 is TGTGCCAGCAGCTTGAGGGGCCGAAACACTGAAGCTTTCTTT.

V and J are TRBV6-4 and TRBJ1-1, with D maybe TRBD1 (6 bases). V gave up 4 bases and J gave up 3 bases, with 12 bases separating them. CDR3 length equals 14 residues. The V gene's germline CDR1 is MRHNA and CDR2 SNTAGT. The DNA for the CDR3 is TGTGCCAGCAGTGCGGGGGGCACCGACACTGAAGCTTTCTTT. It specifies CASSAGGTDTEAFF.

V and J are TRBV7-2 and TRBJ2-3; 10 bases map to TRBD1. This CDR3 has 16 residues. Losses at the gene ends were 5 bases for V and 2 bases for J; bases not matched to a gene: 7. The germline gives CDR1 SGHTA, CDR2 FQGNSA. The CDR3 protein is CASSPGQGGVTDTQYF. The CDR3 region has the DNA TGTGCCAGCAGCCCTGGACAGGGGGGTGTCACAGATACGCAGTATTTT.

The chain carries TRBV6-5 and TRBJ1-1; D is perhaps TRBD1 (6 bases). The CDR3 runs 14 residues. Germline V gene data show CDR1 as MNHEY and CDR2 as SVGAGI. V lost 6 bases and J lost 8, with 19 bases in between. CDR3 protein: CASRAEQGRREAFF. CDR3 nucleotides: TGTGCCAGCAGAGCTGAACAGGGCAGACGGGAAGCTTTCTTT.

Written as DNA, the CDR3 is TGTGCCAGCAGCTTTGGACAGAACCCCCTCAACCCCTACGAGCAGTACTTC. Translated: CASSFGQNPLNPYEQYF. The rearrangement uses TRBV7-6 and TRBJ2-7; weak D call: TRBD1 (6 bases). CDR1 and CDR2 (germline): SGHVS, FNYEAQ. The CDR3 has 17 amino acids. Trimming stripped 3 bases from V and 2 bases from J, with 20 bases between.

CDR3 sequence reads: CASTRSTNEKLFF. The CDR3 nucleotides read TGTGCCAGCACGCGGTCGACTAATGAAAAACTGTTTTTT. The J gene is TRBJ1-4, the V gene TRBV6-5, with D unclear. The length of the CDR3 is 13 residues. Germline lookup yields CDR1 MNHEY and CDR2 SVGAGI. Trimming took 7 bases from V and 2 from J, leaving 8 bases between them.

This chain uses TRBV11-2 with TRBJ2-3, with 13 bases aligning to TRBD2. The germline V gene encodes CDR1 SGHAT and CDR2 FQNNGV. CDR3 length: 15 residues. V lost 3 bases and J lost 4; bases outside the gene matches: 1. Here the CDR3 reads CASSFGLAGADTQYF. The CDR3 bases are TGTGCCAGCAGCTTTGGACTAGCGGGGGCAGATACGCAGTATTTT.